Sequencing of this T cell receptor beta chain was carried out in a study of cytomegalovirus exposure and HLA in healthy donors. Study-wide results and limits: While the bulk of TCR sequences proved rare, some public TCRs turned up in many donors. In a later analysis, an Asian-associated ancestry cluster reportedly showed fewer N-insertions than the approximately 640-donor mean.

This clone was observed a handful of times. Its antigen is not identified. Primers included in the PCR were 60 Vbeta and 13 Jbeta primers. Libraries were prepared by immunoSEQ multiplex PCR; TCRdb keeps only in-frame clonotypes and omits some of them. The repertoire consists of 90,000 or so clones, with around 70% occurring once and the leading ten covering about 14%. Germline-derived CDR1 and CDR2 are SQVTM and ANQGSEA. The CDR3 has 14 amino acids. V lost 7 bases, J lost 0 bases, and 13 bases lay in between. The sequenced material came from PBMCs. The V gene is TRBV29-1, the J gene TRBJ2-1; the D is unclear. This sequence was found in a woman aged 45-59 years in good health and CMV-seropositive. CDR3 bases: TGCAGCGGGGCCCCCCCGAGCTCCTACAATGAGCAGTTCTTC. This translates into CSGAPPSSYNEQFF.